This TCR beta chain originates from a study of cytomegalovirus exposure and HLA in healthy donors. The study, taken as a whole, reports: The classifier reportedly diagnosed cytomegalovirus status with high specificity and sensitivity.

The PCR had 60 Vbeta and 13 Jbeta primers. Assay: immunoSEQ multiplex PCR; the TCRdb copy retains only in-frame clones and omits some. In the table there are tens of thousands of clones, 82% of which are singletons. J was trimmed by 11 bases and V by 4 bases; bases with no gene match: 10. Germline V gene sequence: CDR1 MDHEN, CDR2 SYDVKM. The CDR3 has 13 residues. Concerning this clone: The antigen is unknown.

The chain is built from TRBV28 and TRBJ2-5; 7 bases agree with TRBD2. The sequence was collected from a man aged 45-65 years in good health and CMV-seronegative. The source material was PBMCs. Here the CDR3 reads CASSSLRRREQYF. DNA of the CDR3: TGTGCCAGCAGTTCGCTTCGTCGGCGGGAGCAGTACTTC. The complete variable domain, with remaining parts taken from reference TRBV28 and TRBJ2-5, reads DVKVTQSSRYLVKRTGEKVFLECVQDMDHENMFWYRQDPGLGLRLIYFSYDVKMKEKGDIPEGYSVSREKKERFSLILESASTNQTSMYLCASSSLRRREQYFGPGTRLLVL.